This TCR beta chain was retrieved from a study of shared clonotypes between healthy human individuals. Germline V gives CDR1 SGHAT, CDR2 FQNNGV. Trimming cost V 1 base and J 9 bases; bases outside gene matches: 9. CDR3 length equals 14 residues. Every subset's genomic DNA went evenly onto several immunoSEQ plates. On sorted subsets, replicate PCRs used 200 to 250 ng DNA, or 25,000 to 35,000 T cell genomes. Clones were read by immunoSEQ multiplex PCR, and TCRdb kept only the in-frame ones, dropping some. The sample lists about 990,000 clones, around 78% seen once, with under 0.8% in the top ten. As regards this clone: Its antigen is as yet unknown.

The authors divided CD4+ cells into CD45RA+ naive and CD45RA-negative memory subsets. Study-wide findings and caveats: Clonotypes which were not shared had lower generation probabilities than clonotypes that all four donors shared.

The chain carries TRBV11-2 and TRBJ2-7, with 7 bases that match TRBD2. The material sequenced was memory CD4+ T cells from PBMCs. Subset meaning: CD45RA-negative fraction. This receptor was taken from a man between 18 and 29 years old in good health. Some clones in this sample may be carry-over from other donors' samples. The CDR3 spells CASSLGLAGLVQYF. In DNA form, the CDR3 reads TGTGCCAGCAGCTTAGGACTAGCTGGGTTAGTGCAGTACTTC.